This T cell receptor beta chain was sequenced for a study of blood T cells in healthy people across ages (dated by TCRdb to between 2015 and 2016). Study-level background: In model experiments, template switching captured about one uniquely barcoded TCR beta cDNA molecule for every two T cells. Using deep sequencing normalized with unique cDNA molecular identifiers, the study measured how TCR beta repertoire diversity changes with age. Donors were grouped into four age groups: young (average roughly 17 years), middle-aged (over 35), aged (about 60) and long-lived (just over 80). To avoid experimental bias, donors of different ages were distributed randomly across sequencing lanes. For two donors (one aged 18 to 30 and one aged 80 or older), the study analyzed two additional independent replicas of 1 million unique cDNA reads from the same blood draw. The study at large found these results: The percentage of naive T cells measured by flow cytometry correlated strongly with observed TCR beta diversity. Because profiling used bulk unsorted PBMCs, naive and antigen-experienced compartments could not be compared conclusively. Total diversity estimates from one million sequenced T cells were considered lower bounds and underestimates. Because the CMV infection status of the donors was unknown, age-related changes in expanded clonotypes may potentially have been confounded. As age increased, observed TCR beta diversity per million T cells dropped in a roughly linear way, and a significant reduction was already evident by age 40. The long-lived group showed more naive CD4+ T cells, fewer expanded clones and increased TCR diversity than the aged group, suggesting age selection.

The cysteine opens and the phenylalanine closes a CDR3 of 15 amino acids. CDR3 DNA only is kept here, 45 bases in frame from base 1. CDR1 is given as LGHNA and CDR2 as YSLEER, both from the germline V gene. Donors were under 40 systemically healthy Caucasian individuals from Russia aged roughly 6 to 100 years. Each donor gave approximately 9.3 milliliters of peripheral blood, collected into EDTA-treated Vacutainer tubes. Ficoll-Paque density-gradient centrifugation was used to isolate PBMCs, with at least 6.5 million per sample. Total RNA was extracted from PBMCs with Trizol reagent, with at least 5.5 micrograms obtained per sample. The percentages of naive CD45RAhigh/CD27high T cells were determined by flow cytometry on a PBMC aliquot from every donor. Turning to this clonotype: This receptor's antigen is unknown. The junction departs from germline at one end; a sequencing error may be responsible.

The library was made by 5' RACE. The run used an Illumina HiSeq 2500. A second PCR of roughly 7 to 12 cycles was run with a J-beta primer mix and a sample-barcoded 5' primer. A template-switch 5' adaptor carrying 12 random nucleotides introduced a unique molecular identifier onto each TCR beta cDNA molecule. Each sample yielded at least 2.5 million CDR3-containing paired-end reads. The Mint cDNA synthesis kit, primed by a TRBC-specific oligonucleotide, was used to synthesize first-strand cDNA from all RNA. Following uracil-DNA glycosylase treatment, all cDNA underwent a first 18-cycle PCR with the universal primers M1SS and BC2_uni_R. Per the authors' processing: Normalization of each sample was performed by random selection of 1 million high-quality reads, each carrying a distinct molecular identifier. Reads sharing molecular identifiers were discarded rather than binned into consensus sequences. MiTCR, set to a Q25 quality threshold and the strictest error-elimination algorithm, was used for CDR3 identification, clonotype clustering and error correction. Lower-bound total TCR beta diversity was estimated with a nonparametric unseen species model using Euler transformation. In TCRdb, the public reads were trimmed at Q25 with fastp and aligned with MiXCR, with productive beta chains retained. Rows with one shared CDR3 protein collapse into an entry with the most common genes and DNA. The V and J calls, along with clone size, are taken from TCRdb and not from the paper's own processing. Recorded for this sample are 2 million or so distinct CDR3 sequences; around half of them occurred a single time. The ten largest clones take up about 2.1% of the sample.

This clonotype originated in a woman aged 40-49 years in good health. The sequenced material came from blood. This chain is built from TRBV4-3 and TRBJ2-7; the best D guess is TRBD2, with 5 bases matching. CDR3 protein: CASRQDRTSSYEQYF. The DNA sequence follows: TGCGCCAGCAGGCAAGACCGAACTAGCTCCTACGAGCAGTACTTC.